This T cell receptor (beta chain) was recorded in a study of CD8 T cells in Susac syndrome. Reverse transcription of roughly 0.45 to 1 ug RNA used random hexamers. TCRdb used MiXCR to reprocess the immunoSEQ multiplex PCR reads, holding one entry per CDR3 protein. The profile shows hundreds of thousands of distinct CDR3 sequences, around 95% of them singletons. The V and J ends lost 6 bases and 7 bases respectively, with 23 bases between them. The CDR3 length is 16 residues. Purification of the CD8+ and CD4+ T cells relied on negative isolation, and TEMRA cells underwent FACS enrichment. The genes are TRBV12-3 or TRBV12-4 and TRBJ2-3, with D possibly being TRBD2 (6 bases). Specimen: CD4+ T cells from PBMCs. This receptor was identified in a human donor with multiple sclerosis. The chain's CDR3 is CASSLLGTGARHTQYF. The CDR3 DNA reads TGTGCCAGCAGCCTACTCGGGACTGGCGCTAGACATACGCAGTATTTT.